This TCR beta chain was sequenced in a study of blood T cell repertoires in COVID-19. Per the germline V gene, CDR1 is SGHKS and CDR2 is YYEKEE (reference sequence). The CDR3 length is 15 residues. Trimming removed 1 base from V and 4 bases from J, with 14 bases in between. Clones were sequenced by immunoSEQ multiplex PCR, and TCRdb holds only the in-frame ones, with some missing. The sample yields 75,000 to 100,000 clones, roughly four fifths seen once. Sequenced input: peripheral blood. The genes are TRBV5-5 and TRBJ1-2, with D hard to call. The sequence was obtained from a human donor in a cohort sampled during active COVID-19. The CDR3 sequence is CASSLRAPGTYGYTF. The CDR3 DNA reads TGTGCCAGCAGCTTGAGGGCCCCGGGAACCTATGGCTACACCTTC.